Shown below are 21 T cell receptor beta chains from a single sample sequenced in a study of monozygotic twins with inflammatory bowel disease. Using the 5' RACE reads, TCRdb records one entry per CDR3 protein without DNA. The sample holds about 300,000 distinct CDR3 sequences. Sequenced material: blood. These receptors were collected from a human donor with ulcerative colitis or Crohn's disease, or a healthy co-twin of an affected twin (not recorded which).

The J gene is TRBJ2-1, the V gene TRBV10-3; the TCRdb D gene call, TRBD1, has no DNA to confirm it. The CDR3 spans 15 residues. In germline, CDR1 is ENHRY, CDR2 SYGVKD. CDR3 region: CAISEGDSSYNEQFF.

J is TRBJ2-4 and V is TRBV9; with no DNA, the TCRdb D assignment of TRBD1 cannot be verified. Per the germline V gene, CDR1 is SGDLS and CDR2 is YYNGEE. The CDR3 contains 16 residues. CDR3 region: CASSARDTLAKNIQYF.

The chain uses TRBV28 and TRBJ2-5; TCRdb lists TRBD1, though no DNA is available to test this call. The CDR3 has 14 residues. Per germline, CDR1 MDHEN and CDR2 SYDVKM. The CDR3 sequence: CASRKQGASETQYF.

The V gene is TRBV28, the J gene TRBJ2-7. The CDR3 has 14 residues. The germline CDR1 and CDR2 sequences are MDHEN and SYDVKM. Here the CDR3 reads CASSLWRSPYEQYF.

The genes are TRBV2 and TRBJ2-3. Germline assignment: CDR1 SNHLY and CDR2 FYNNEI. The CDR3 extends over 15 amino acids. CDR3 loop: CASSEAVGRTDTQYF.

The CDR3: CASSPDMLAYEQYF. This sequence joins TRBV7-2 and TRBJ2-7; without DNA, the TCRdb call of TRBD1 cannot be checked. CDR1 and CDR2 (germline): SGHTA, FQGNSA. The CDR3 runs 14 residues.

This sequence joins TRBV24-1 and TRBJ2-7; lacking DNA, the TRBD1 call made by TCRdb goes unchecked. Germline V gene sequence: CDR1 KGHDR, CDR2 SFDVKD. The CDR3 contains 15 residues. The CDR3 spells CATSDPSRGKSEQYF.

The rearrangement links TRBV30 to TRBJ1-5; TCRdb proposes TRBD1, but this gene call is untestable without DNA. Per the germline V gene, CDR1 is GTSNPN and CDR2 is SVGIG (reference sequence). The CDR3 is 14 amino acids. CDR3 residues: CAWSRDRGHQPQHF.

The chain combines TRBV6-6 with TRBJ1-2; TCRdb lists TRBD1, though no DNA is available to test this call. From germline, CDR1 is MNHNY and CDR2 SVGAGI (reference sequence). The CDR3 is 13 amino acids. The CDR3 protein is CASNGAGADGYTF.

The chain links TRBV6-5 to TRBJ2-2; without DNA, the TCRdb call of TRBD1 cannot be checked. CDR1 is MNHEY and CDR2 is SVGAGI in the germline V gene. The CDR3 sequence is 14 residues long. CDR3: CASSYRQGAGELFF.

This chain uses TRBV7-8 with TRBJ2-3. CDR1 is SGHVS and CDR2 is FQNEAQ in the germline V gene. This CDR3 has 14 amino acids. CDR3 in amino acids: CASSLEIGPDTQYF.

The V gene is TRBV5-1, the J gene TRBJ1-5. There are 17 residues in the CDR3. From germline, CDR1 is SGHRS and CDR2 YFSETQ. Here the CDR3 reads CASSRRPSTEGNQPQHF.

This chain joins TRBV7-2 and TRBJ2-1; the TCRdb call, TRBD2, lacks DNA for checking. Germline loops: CDR1 SGHTA, CDR2 FQGNSA. The CDR3 has 16 residues. The CDR3 here is CASSLKTSSLYNEHFF.

The V and J genes are TRBV5-1 and TRBJ1-2; the D call of TRBD1 rests on TCRdb alone, since no DNA is present to check it. This CDR3 has 17 residues. Germline lookup yields CDR1 SGHRS and CDR2 YFSETQ. This CDR3 reads CASSLAQGGQDYYGYTF.

The genes are TRBV18 and TRBJ2-3; the TRBD1 assignment by TCRdb is unverifiable without DNA. This CDR3 is 16 amino acids long. Germline V gene data show CDR1 as KGHSH and CDR2 as LQKENI. The CDR3 region is CASSPLGQGYTDTQYF.

The chain combines TRBV7-9 with TRBJ2-5; TCRdb names TRBD2, which stays unverified in the absence of DNA. CDR1 is SEHNR, CDR2 FQNEAQ, per germline (reference sequence). The CDR3 extends over 16 amino acids. The CDR3 region is CASSSIAGAGQETQYF.

V is TRBV7-9 and J is TRBJ2-5. Per germline, CDR1 SEHNR and CDR2 FQNEAQ (reference sequence). This CDR3 has 13 amino acids. The CDR3 here is CASSISLQETQYF.

The J gene is TRBJ1-5, the V gene TRBV28; TCRdb picks TRBD1, but there is no DNA to check that call. CDR1 and CDR2 (germline): MDHEN, SYDVKM. The length of the CDR3 is 14 residues. The CDR3 loop is CASFRDRGVQPQHF.

The rearrangement links TRBV5-1 to TRBJ1-1. Germline CDR1 SGHRS, CDR2 YFSETQ. The CDR3 is 13 amino acids. CDR3 amino acids: CASSNPRNTEAFF. Based on the CDR3 plus reference TRBV5-1 and TRBJ1-1, the full variable domain is KAGVTQTPRYLIKTRGQQVTLSCSPISGHRSVSWYQQTPGQGLQFLFEYFSETQRNKGNFPGRFSGRQFSNSRSEMNVSTLELGDSALYLCASSNPRNTEAFFGQGTRLTVV.

The chain carries TRBV19 and TRBJ2-1; the TCRdb D gene call, TRBD1, has no DNA to confirm it. This CDR3 spans 16 amino acids. The germline V gene encodes CDR1 LNHDA and CDR2 SQIVND (reference sequence). The CDR3 region is CASSMGPQPSYNEQFF.

The CDR3 sequence: CSAPGVGVSYEQYF. The V gene is TRBV20-1, the J gene TRBJ2-7; the D call of TRBD1 rests on TCRdb alone, since no DNA is present to check it. Germline CDR1 DFQATT, CDR2 SNEGSKA (reference sequence). The CDR3 has 14 amino acids.